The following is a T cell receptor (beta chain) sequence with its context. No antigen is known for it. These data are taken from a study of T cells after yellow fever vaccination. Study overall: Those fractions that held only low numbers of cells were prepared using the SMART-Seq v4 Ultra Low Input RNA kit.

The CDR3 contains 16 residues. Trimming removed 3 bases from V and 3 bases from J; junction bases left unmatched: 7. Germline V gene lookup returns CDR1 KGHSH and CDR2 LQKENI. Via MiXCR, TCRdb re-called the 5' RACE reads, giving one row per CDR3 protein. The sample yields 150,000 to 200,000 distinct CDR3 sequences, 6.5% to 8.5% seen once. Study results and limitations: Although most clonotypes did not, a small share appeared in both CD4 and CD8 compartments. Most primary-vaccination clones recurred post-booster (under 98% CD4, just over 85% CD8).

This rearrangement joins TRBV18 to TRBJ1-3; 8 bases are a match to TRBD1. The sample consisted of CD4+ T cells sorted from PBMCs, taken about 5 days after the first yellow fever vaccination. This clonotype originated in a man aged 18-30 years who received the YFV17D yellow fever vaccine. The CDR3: CASSPTGEGLGNTIYF. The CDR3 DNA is TGTGCCAGCTCACCGACAGGGGAAGGACTTGGAAACACCATATATTTT.